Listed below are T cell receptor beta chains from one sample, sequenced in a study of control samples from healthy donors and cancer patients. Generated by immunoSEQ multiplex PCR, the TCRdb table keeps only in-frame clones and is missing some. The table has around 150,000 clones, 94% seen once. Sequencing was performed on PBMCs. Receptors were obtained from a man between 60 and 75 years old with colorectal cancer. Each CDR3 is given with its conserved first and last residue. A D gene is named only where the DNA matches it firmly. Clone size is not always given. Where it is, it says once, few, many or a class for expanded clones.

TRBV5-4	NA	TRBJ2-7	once	TGTGCCAGCAGCCTGGACACGTACGAGCAGTACTTC	CASSLDTYEQYF
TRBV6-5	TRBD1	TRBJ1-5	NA	TGTGCCAGCACACAGGGGAGCAATCAGCCCCAGCATTTT	CASTQGSNQPQHF
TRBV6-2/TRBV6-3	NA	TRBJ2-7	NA	TGTGCCAGCAGTTACGAGGACGGCTCCTACGAGCAGTACTTC	CASSYEDGSYEQYF
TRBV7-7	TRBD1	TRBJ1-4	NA	TGTGCCAGCAGCCCCCGGACAGGGGAGGGTGAAAAACTGTTTTTT	CASSPRTGEGEKLFF
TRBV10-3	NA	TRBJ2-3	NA	TGTGCCATCAGATCAACAGGGACGAAGACAGATACGCAGTATTTT	CAIRSTGTKTDTQYF
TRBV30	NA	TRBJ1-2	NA	TGTGCCTGGAGGCCCACAGGGACGACCTATGGCTACACCTTC	CAWRPTGTTYGYTF
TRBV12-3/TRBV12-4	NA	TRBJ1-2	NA	TGTGCCAGCAGTTTGTCTCCAGGAAATGGCTACACCTTC	CASSLSPGNGYTF
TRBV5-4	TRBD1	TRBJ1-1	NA	TGTGCCAGCAGCCAAACGACAGGGCCCAACACTGAAGCTTTCTTT	CASSQTTGPNTEAFF
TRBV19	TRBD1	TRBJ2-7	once	TGTGCCAGTAGTACCATGCCAGGGGGTATCGACGAGCAGTACTTC	CASSTMPGGIDEQYF
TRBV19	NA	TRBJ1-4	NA	TGTGCCAGTCCGGGACCGAAGAATGAAAAACTGTTTTTT	CASPGPKNEKLFF
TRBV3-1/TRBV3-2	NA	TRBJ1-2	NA	TGTGCCAGCAGCCAAGACCCCGCGGTTTTCCTGACCTATGGCTACACCTTC	CASSQDPAVFLTYGYTF
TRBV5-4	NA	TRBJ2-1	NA	TGTGCCAGCAGCTTGGGGCTAGCAGGGACCTACAATGAGCAGTTCTTC	CASSLGLAGTYNEQFF
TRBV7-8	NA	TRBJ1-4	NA	TGTGCCAGCAGCTTGGCCCTAAGCCGCGAAAAACTGTTTTTT	CASSLALSREKLFF
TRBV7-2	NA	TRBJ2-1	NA	TGTGCCAGCAGCCCCCCCCTTTACAATGAGCAGTTCTTC	CASSPPLYNEQFF
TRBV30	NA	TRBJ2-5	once	TGTGCCTGGAGTGAAACAGGGTGGAAAGAGACCCAGTACTTC	CAWSETGWKETQYF
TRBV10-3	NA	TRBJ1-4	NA	TGTGCCACGGCCGTCGGAACTAATGAAAAACTGTTTTTT	CATAVGTNEKLFF
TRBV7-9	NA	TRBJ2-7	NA	TGTGCCAGCACCGGTTCGGGCGAGCAGTACTTC	CASTGSGEQYF
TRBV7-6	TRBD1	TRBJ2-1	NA	TGTGCCAGCAGCGGACTCGGACAGGGAGACAATGAGCAGTTCTTC	CASSGLGQGDNEQFF
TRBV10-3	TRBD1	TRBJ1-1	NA	TGTGCCATGAAAACGCAACAGGGGCGGAACACTGAAGCTTTCTTT	CAMKTQQGRNTEAFF
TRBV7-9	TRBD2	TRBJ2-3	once	TGTGCGGGGGCGGGGGGCCGCACCCTGAGCACAGATACGCAGTATTTT	CAGAGGRTLSTDTQYF
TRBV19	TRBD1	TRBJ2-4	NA	TGTGCCAGTAGTGTCCGACAGGGGCAAGGGGACATTCAGTACTTC	CASSVRQGQGDIQYF
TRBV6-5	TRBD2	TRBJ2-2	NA	TGTGCCAGCAGTTTTAGCGGGGGATACACCGGGGAGCTGTTTTTT	CASSFSGGYTGELFF
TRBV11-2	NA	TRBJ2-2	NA	TGTGCCAGCAGCTTATTGGACACCGGGGAGCTGTTTTTT	CASSLLDTGELFF
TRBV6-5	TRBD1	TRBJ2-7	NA	TGTGCCAGCAGTTACGGGGGCAGGGGGCTTTACGAGCAGTACTTC	CASSYGGRGLYEQYF